This T cell receptor (beta chain) was found in a study of blood T cell repertoires in COVID-19. Authors' data handling: From reference gene primer amplification, estimates of nucleated cell counts were derived. Here immunoSEQ multiplex PCR was the method, and the copy in TCRdb shows in-frame clones only, minus some. The V and J calls and clone size were taken over from that table, and D and trimming were inferred from the DNA. The repertoire holds about 300,000 clones, 80% to 95% seen once, with around 2% in the top ten. The CDR3 spans 17 residues. The germline CDR1 and CDR2 sequences are GTSNPN and SVGIG (reference sequence). V gave up 7 bases and J gave up 5 bases; unmatched junction bases: 13.

This sequence was found in a woman younger than 45 with COVID-19, enrolled during active disease. The sequenced sample consisted of peripheral blood. The chain links TRBV30 to TRBJ2-2; 13 bases align to TRBD2. CDR3 nucleotides: TGTGCCTATTCGGGACTAGCGGGACCCGGGGGGACCGGGGAGCTGTTTTTT. The encoded protein is CAYSGLAGPGGTGELFF. Full variable domain (remainder filled in from reference TRBV30 and TRBJ2-2): SQTIHQWPATLVQPVGSPLSLECTVEGTSNPNLYWYRQAAGRGLQLLFYSVGIGQISSEVPQNLSASRPQDRQFILSSKKLLLSDSGFYLCAYSGLAGPGGTGELFFGEGSRLTVL.